The entry that follows covers one TCR beta chain sequence. Clones were sequenced by immunoSEQ multiplex PCR, and TCRdb holds only the in-frame ones, with some missing. The profile shows tens of thousands of clones, around 85% of them singletons. Germline V gene sequence: CDR1 MGHRA, CDR2 YSYEKL. The trim removed 4 bases at V and 4 bases at J, leaving 8 bases unmatched. CDR3 length: 15 residues. The record originates from a study of blood T cell repertoires in COVID-19. The chain is built from TRBV4-1 and TRBJ1-1; 8 nucleotides match TRBD1. This receptor was identified in a woman older than 75 with COVID-19, enrolled during active disease. The source material was peripheral blood. The CDR3 sequence is CASSPIGQGGTEAFF. CDR3 bases: TGCGCCAGCAGCCCAATCGGACAGGGAGGCACTGAAGCTTTCTTT.